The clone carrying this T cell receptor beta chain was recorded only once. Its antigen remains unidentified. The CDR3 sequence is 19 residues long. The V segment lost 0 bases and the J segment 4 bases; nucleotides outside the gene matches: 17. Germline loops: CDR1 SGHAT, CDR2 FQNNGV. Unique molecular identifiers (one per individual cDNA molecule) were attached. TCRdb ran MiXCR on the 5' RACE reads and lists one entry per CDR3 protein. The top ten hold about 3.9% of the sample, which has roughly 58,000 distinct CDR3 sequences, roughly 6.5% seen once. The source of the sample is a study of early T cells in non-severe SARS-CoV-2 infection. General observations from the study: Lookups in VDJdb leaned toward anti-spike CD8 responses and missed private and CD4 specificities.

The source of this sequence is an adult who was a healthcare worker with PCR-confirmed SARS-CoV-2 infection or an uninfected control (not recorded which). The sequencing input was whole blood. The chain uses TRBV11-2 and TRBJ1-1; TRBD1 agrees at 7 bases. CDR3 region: CASSLDRPKTTGRGTEAFF. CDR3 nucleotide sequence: TGTGCCAGCAGCTTAGATCGCCCCAAAACGACAGGGCGGGGCACTGAAGCTTTCTTT.